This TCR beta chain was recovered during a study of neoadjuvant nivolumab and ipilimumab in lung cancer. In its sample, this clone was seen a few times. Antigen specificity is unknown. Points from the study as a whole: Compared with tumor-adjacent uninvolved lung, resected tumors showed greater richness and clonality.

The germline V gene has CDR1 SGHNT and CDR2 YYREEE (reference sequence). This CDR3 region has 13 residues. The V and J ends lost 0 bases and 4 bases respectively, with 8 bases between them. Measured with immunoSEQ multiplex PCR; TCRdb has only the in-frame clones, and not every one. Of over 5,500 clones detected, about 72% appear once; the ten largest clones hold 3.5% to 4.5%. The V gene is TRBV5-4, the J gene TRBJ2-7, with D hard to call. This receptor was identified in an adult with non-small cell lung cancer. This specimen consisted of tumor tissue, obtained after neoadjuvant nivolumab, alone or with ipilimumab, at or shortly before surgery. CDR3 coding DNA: TGTGCCAGCAGCTTGGGACTCCAATACGAGCAGTACTTC. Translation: CASSLGLQYEQYF.